Detailed here is one TCR beta chain. These data belong to a study of cytomegalovirus exposure and HLA in healthy donors. V was pared by 1 base and J by 5 bases, with 4 bases of the junction left unmatched. The CDR3 runs to 14 residues. The germline V gene encodes CDR1 SEHNR and CDR2 FQNEAQ (reference sequence). PCR primers comprised 60 Vbeta and 13 Jbeta primers. Authors' analysis steps: An analysis performed later counted roughly 79 million unique TCR beta chains (approximately 12 million of them shared). The data were produced by immunoSEQ multiplex PCR, yet TCRdb's version contains in-frame clones alone and is incomplete. The V and J calls and clone size are taken from that table; D and trimming were inferred from the DNA. This table holds some 110,000 clones, around 61% found once.

The source of this sequence is a woman aged 30 to 39 in good health and CMV-seronegative. J is TRBJ2-5 and V is TRBV7-9; 7 bases line up with TRBD2. Material: PBMCs. CDR3 residues: CASSLVREVETQYF. The CDR3 nucleotides read TGTGCCAGCAGCTTAGTTCGGGAGGTGGAGACCCAGTACTTC.